This T cell receptor (beta chain) was retrieved from a study of Graves' ophthalmopathy and Graves' hyperthyroidism. The study's findings and limits: Both an approximately 70% sensitivity and an approximately 79% specificity characterized the model's predictions of ophthalmopathy progression.

TCR beta CDR3 amplification used RNA transcripts. In the first round, RT-PCR was carried out with HTBI primers, and a multiplex PCR formed the second round. Each CDR3 protein is one row after TCRdb ran MiXCR on the multiplex PCR reads. The sample includes just over 600,000 distinct CDR3 sequences, 20% to 25% of them seen just once. Hyperthyroidism was classified as stable if no ophthalmopathy occurred within 18 months of follow-up. With 1 base removed from V and 9 bases from J, the gap between germline ends came to 10 bases. The germline V gene encodes CDR1 SGHAT and CDR2 FQNNGV. This CDR3 contains 14 residues. A few counts support this clonotype. Its antigen is as yet unknown.

Sequences were obtained from peripheral blood. The sequence derives from a woman younger than 35 with stable Graves' hyperthyroidism. Some clones in this sample may be carry-over from other donors' samples. The rearrangement joins TRBV11-2 to TRBJ1-6; a weak D match, TRBD1 (6 bases). The CDR3 here is CASSLVQGGSPLHF. The DNA for the CDR3 is TGTGCCAGCAGCTTAGTCCAAGGGGGTTCACCCCTCCACTTT.